Listed below are T cell receptor beta chains from one sample, sequenced in a study of T cell responses to AZD1222 COVID-19 vaccine. Only in-frame clones appear in the TCRdb table, and some are missing; sequencing was by immunoSEQ multiplex PCR. The data hold some 170,000 clones, with about 92% observed a single time. This specimen consisted of peripheral blood, obtained on day 0 of MenACWY control vaccination. Receptors were obtained from an adult in good health. Each CDR3 is given with its conserved first and last residue. Fields, in order: CDR3 length, J gene, clone size, V gene, D gene, CDR3 protein, CDR3 DNA. D genes are given only for firm matches. For some rows the clone size is stated as once, few or many, or as a class when expanded; others skip it.

CDR3 length: 17
J gene: TRBJ2-3
clone size: -
V gene: TRBV2
D gene: TRBD2
CDR3 protein: CASSFTGTSEGTDTQYF
CDR3 DNA: TGTGCCAGCAGTTTTACCGGGACTAGCGAAGGCACAGATACGCAGTATTTT

CDR3 length: 14
J gene: TRBJ1-2
clone size: -
V gene: TRBV18
D gene: -
CDR3 protein: CASSPGQGRYGYTF
CDR3 DNA: TGTGCCAGCTCCCCCGGGCAGGGGCGCTATGGCTACACCTTC

CDR3 length: 11
J gene: TRBJ2-1
clone size: -
V gene: TRBV5-8
D gene: -
CDR3 protein: CASSFRERQFF
CDR3 DNA: TGTGCCAGCAGCTTTAGGGAACGGCAGTTCTTC

CDR3 length: 15
J gene: TRBJ2-7
clone size: -
V gene: TRBV19
D gene: -
CDR3 protein: CASSMGGAGTYEQYF
CDR3 DNA: TGTGCCAGTAGTATGGGGGGCGCGGGAACCTACGAGCAGTACTTC

CDR3 length: 16
J gene: TRBJ1-2
clone size: -
V gene: TRBV30
D gene: TRBD1
CDR3 protein: CAWMTITGQGKDGYTF
CDR3 DNA: TGTGCCTGGATGACTATAACGGGACAGGGGAAAGATGGCTACACCTTC

CDR3 length: 14
J gene: TRBJ2-7
clone size: -
V gene: TRBV6-6
D gene: TRBD2
CDR3 protein: CASSYPPGGPDQYF
CDR3 DNA: TGTGCCAGCAGTTACCCTCCGGGAGGGCCCGACCAGTACTTC

CDR3 length: 13
J gene: TRBJ2-7
clone size: -
V gene: TRBV10-3
D gene: -
CDR3 protein: CAIRTPIGHEQYF
CDR3 DNA: TGTGCCATCAGGACCCCGATAGGGCACGAGCAGTACTTC

CDR3 length: 18
J gene: TRBJ2-5
clone size: -
V gene: TRBV3-1/TRBV3-2
D gene: TRBD2
CDR3 protein: CASSQDTGLAGLQETQYF
CDR3 DNA: TGTGCCAGCAGCCAAGATACTGGGCTAGCGGGGCTCCAAGAGACCCAGTACTTC

CDR3 length: 15
J gene: TRBJ1-1
clone size: -
V gene: TRBV28
D gene: -
CDR3 protein: CASTSPGSRNTEAFF
CDR3 DNA: TGTGCCAGCACCTCCCCGGGGTCGAGAAACACTGAAGCTTTCTTT

CDR3 length: 13
J gene: TRBJ2-4
clone size: -
V gene: TRBV11-3
D gene: TRBD1
CDR3 protein: CASSFRQGSIQYF
CDR3 DNA: TGTGCCAGCAGCTTTAGACAGGGTTCCATTCAGTACTTC

CDR3 length: 16
J gene: TRBJ1-1
clone size: -
V gene: TRBV5-1
D gene: TRBD1
CDR3 protein: CASSLWVRGLSTEAFF
CDR3 DNA: TGCGCCAGCAGCTTGTGGGTCAGGGGGCTCAGCACTGAAGCTTTCTTT

CDR3 length: 16
J gene: TRBJ1-5
clone size: -
V gene: TRBV3-1/TRBV3-2
D gene: -
CDR3 protein: CASSQGGVFSNQPQHF
CDR3 DNA: TGTGCCAGCAGCCAAGGAGGGGTTTTTAGCAATCAGCCCCAGCATTTT

CDR3 length: 11
J gene: TRBJ2-3
clone size: once
V gene: TRBV20-1
D gene: -
CDR3 protein: CSATGQDTQYF
CDR3 DNA: TGCAGTGCTACAGGGCAAGATACGCAGTATTTT

CDR3 length: 18
J gene: TRBJ2-5
clone size: -
V gene: TRBV29-1
D gene: TRBD2
CDR3 protein: CSVEKLRAGTRVGETQYF
CDR3 DNA: TGCAGCGTTGAGAAGCTTAGAGCCGGGACTAGAGTGGGAGAGACCCAGTACTTC

CDR3 length: 13
J gene: TRBJ1-2
clone size: -
V gene: TRBV5-4
D gene: -
CDR3 protein: CATPEGNNYGYTF
CDR3 DNA: TGTGCCACCCCCGAGGGCAACAACTATGGCTACACCTTC

CDR3 length: 13
J gene: TRBJ2-7
clone size: once
V gene: TRBV7-2
D gene: -
CDR3 protein: CASSLPSTYEQYF
CDR3 DNA: TGTGCCAGCAGCTTGCCCAGCACCTACGAGCAGTACTTC

CDR3 length: 13
J gene: TRBJ1-2
clone size: -
V gene: TRBV6-5
D gene: TRBD1
CDR3 protein: CASTSQGAYGYTF
CDR3 DNA: TGTGCCAGCACCTCACAGGGGGCGTATGGCTACACCTTC

CDR3 length: 14
J gene: TRBJ2-7
clone size: once
V gene: TRBV4-1
D gene: TRBD2
CDR3 protein: CASSPSGRRDEQYF
CDR3 DNA: TGCGCCAGCAGCCCTAGCGGGAGACGGGACGAGCAGTACTTC

CDR3 length: 13
J gene: TRBJ1-5
clone size: -
V gene: TRBV12-3/TRBV12-4
D gene: -
CDR3 protein: CASRPRGEQPQHF
CDR3 DNA: TGTGCCAGCAGACCGAGGGGTGAGCAGCCCCAGCATTTT

CDR3 length: 15
J gene: TRBJ2-5
clone size: once
V gene: TRBV6-4
D gene: TRBD2
CDR3 protein: CASSGSAGAGETQYF
CDR3 DNA: TGTGCCAGCAGTGGTTCGGCGGGAGCCGGGGAGACCCAGTACTTC

CDR3 length: 16
J gene: TRBJ1-2
clone size: once
V gene: TRBV4-2
D gene: -
CDR3 protein: CASSQESAGNGYGYTF
CDR3 DNA: TGTGCCAGCAGCCAAGAGAGTGCGGGGAATGGCTATGGCTACACCTTC

CDR3 length: 11
J gene: TRBJ1-3
clone size: -
V gene: TRBV29-1
D gene: -
CDR3 protein: CSVEGGNTIYF
CDR3 DNA: TGCAGCGTTGAAGGTGGAAACACCATATATTTT

CDR3 length: 14
J gene: TRBJ2-1
clone size: -
V gene: TRBV11-2
D gene: TRBD1
CDR3 protein: CASSPLDRENEQFF
CDR3 DNA: TGTGCCAGCAGCCCCCTGGACAGGGAAAATGAGCAGTTCTTC

CDR3 length: 14
J gene: TRBJ2-7
clone size: -
V gene: TRBV5-6
D gene: -
CDR3 protein: CASSRDRPLREQYF
CDR3 DNA: TGTGCCAGCAGCCGGGACCGGCCTCTCCGCGAGCAGTACTTC

CDR3 length: 14
J gene: TRBJ1-3
clone size: -
V gene: TRBV11-3
D gene: TRBD1
CDR3 protein: CASSPDRVGNTIYF
CDR3 DNA: TGTGCCAGCAGCCCGGACAGGGTCGGAAACACCATATATTTT

CDR3 length: 13
J gene: TRBJ1-2
clone size: -
V gene: TRBV5-1
D gene: -
CDR3 protein: CASSEAGNYGYTF
CDR3 DNA: TGCGCCAGCAGTGAGGCAGGGAACTATGGCTACACCTTC

CDR3 length: 14
J gene: TRBJ1-1
clone size: -
V gene: TRBV29-1
D gene: TRBD1
CDR3 protein: CSVDGGQPNTEAFF
CDR3 DNA: TGCAGCGTTGATGGGGGACAGCCGAACACTGAAGCTTTCTTT

CDR3 length: 15
J gene: TRBJ1-2
clone size: -
V gene: TRBV30
D gene: -
CDR3 protein: CAWSVLPRLNYGYTF
CDR3 DNA: TGTGCCTGGAGTGTACTGCCTAGACTTAACTATGGCTACACCTTC

CDR3 length: 13
J gene: TRBJ1-5
clone size: -
V gene: TRBV2
D gene: -
CDR3 protein: CASSEQGGQPQHF
CDR3 DNA: TGTGCCAGCAGTGAGCAGGGAGGTCAGCCCCAGCATTTT

CDR3 length: 15
J gene: TRBJ1-1
clone size: -
V gene: TRBV25-1
D gene: -
CDR3 protein: CASSDPAVGDAEAFF
CDR3 DNA: TGTGCCAGCAGTGACCCCGCAGTGGGGGACGCTGAAGCTTTCTTT

CDR3 length: 14
J gene: TRBJ1-2
clone size: once
V gene: TRBV7-9
D gene: -
CDR3 protein: CASSPAGGGFGYTF
CDR3 DNA: TGTGCCAGCAGCCCCGCCGGAGGGGGGTTCGGCTACACCTTC

CDR3 length: 13
J gene: TRBJ1-1
clone size: -
V gene: TRBV5-1
D gene: -
CDR3 protein: CASSLAKETEAFF
CDR3 DNA: TGCGCCAGCAGCTTGGCCAAGGAAACTGAAGCTTTCTTT

CDR3 length: 12
J gene: TRBJ2-2
clone size: -
V gene: TRBV9
D gene: -
CDR3 protein: CATGPNSGELFF
CDR3 DNA: TGTGCCACCGGACCAAACTCCGGGGAGCTGTTTTTT

CDR3 length: 11
J gene: TRBJ2-7
clone size: -
V gene: TRBV7-8
D gene: -
CDR3 protein: CASSSDVEQYF
CDR3 DNA: TGTGCCAGCAGCTCGGACGTCGAGCAGTACTTC

CDR3 length: 16
J gene: TRBJ1-3
clone size: -
V gene: TRBV5-1
D gene: -
CDR3 protein: CASSLAVGKAGNTIYF
CDR3 DNA: TGCGCCAGCAGCTTGGCCGTAGGGAAAGCTGGAAACACCATATATTTT

CDR3 length: 15
J gene: TRBJ1-1
clone size: -
V gene: TRBV27
D gene: -
CDR3 protein: CASSLSGNMNTEAFF
CDR3 DNA: TGTGCCAGCAGTTTGTCCGGGAACATGAACACTGAAGCTTTCTTT

CDR3 length: 14
J gene: TRBJ1-6
clone size: -
V gene: TRBV28
D gene: -
CDR3 protein: CASSSPGANSPLHF
CDR3 DNA: TGTGCCAGCAGTTCGCCGGGGGCAAATTCACCCCTCCACTTT

CDR3 length: 16
J gene: TRBJ1-4
clone size: few
V gene: TRBV6-4
D gene: -
CDR3 protein: CASSDRGTRKNEKLFF
CDR3 DNA: TGTGCCAGCAGTGACCGCGGGACAAGGAAGAATGAAAAACTGTTTTTT

CDR3 length: 15
J gene: TRBJ2-2
clone size: once
V gene: TRBV5-1
D gene: TRBD1
CDR3 protein: CASSPTGANTGELFF
CDR3 DNA: TGCGCCAGCAGCCCAACAGGGGCGAACACCGGGGAGCTGTTTTTT

CDR3 length: 12
J gene: TRBJ1-1
clone size: few
V gene: TRBV23-1
D gene: -
CDR3 protein: CANVTENTEAFF
CDR3 DNA: TGCGCCAACGTGACAGAGAACACTGAAGCTTTCTTT

CDR3 length: 17
J gene: TRBJ1-3
clone size: -
V gene: TRBV3-1/TRBV3-2
D gene: -
CDR3 protein: CASSQVPPGSTGNTIYF
CDR3 DNA: TGTGCCAGCAGCCAAGTCCCACCGGGCAGCACGGGAAACACCATATATTTT

CDR3 length: 13
J gene: TRBJ1-1
clone size: -
V gene: TRBV12-3/TRBV12-4
D gene: TRBD1
CDR3 protein: CASSYRGPTEAFF
CDR3 DNA: TGTGCCAGCAGTTACAGGGGGCCAACTGAAGCTTTCTTT

CDR3 length: 12
J gene: TRBJ1-5
clone size: -
V gene: TRBV11-3
D gene: -
CDR3 protein: CASSPSLPPQHF
CDR3 DNA: TGTGCCAGCAGCCCGAGCCTGCCGCCCCAGCATTTT

CDR3 length: 15
J gene: TRBJ1-2
clone size: -
V gene: TRBV11-3
D gene: -
CDR3 protein: CASSLGGGALRGYTF
CDR3 DNA: TGTGCCAGCAGCTTAGGGGGAGGGGCCCTCCGTGGCTACACCTTC

CDR3 length: 16
J gene: TRBJ2-3
clone size: -
V gene: TRBV27
D gene: -
CDR3 protein: CASARPGAAYTDTQYF
CDR3 DNA: TGTGCCAGCGCACGGCCAGGGGCCGCGTACACAGATACGCAGTATTTT

CDR3 length: 14
J gene: TRBJ2-7
clone size: -
V gene: TRBV6-5
D gene: TRBD1
CDR3 protein: CASGPGQGAYEQYF
CDR3 DNA: TGTGCCAGCGGACCGGGACAGGGGGCCTACGAGCAGTACTTC

CDR3 length: 14
J gene: TRBJ2-5
clone size: -
V gene: TRBV11-3
D gene: -
CDR3 protein: CASSFSSHEETQYF
CDR3 DNA: TGTGCCAGCAGCTTCTCTTCACATGAGGAGACCCAGTACTTC

CDR3 length: 16
J gene: TRBJ2-1
clone size: -
V gene: TRBV9
D gene: TRBD2
CDR3 protein: CASSAIAGNSYNEQFF
CDR3 DNA: TGTGCCAGCAGCGCTATAGCGGGAAACTCCTACAATGAGCAGTTCTTC

CDR3 length: 13
J gene: TRBJ2-7
clone size: -
V gene: TRBV2
D gene: TRBD2
CDR3 protein: CASPGLAGAEQYF
CDR3 DNA: TGTGCCAGCCCGGGACTAGCGGGAGCCGAGCAGTACTTC

CDR3 length: 15
J gene: TRBJ2-2
clone size: once
V gene: TRBV5-4
D gene: TRBD2
CDR3 protein: CASIWPSGNTGELFF
CDR3 DNA: TGTGCCAGCATCTGGCCTAGCGGGAACACCGGGGAGCTGTTTTTT

CDR3 length: 16
J gene: TRBJ2-5
clone size: -
V gene: TRBV14
D gene: TRBD2
CDR3 protein: CASSPMVPTGGKTQYF
CDR3 DNA: TGTGCCAGCAGCCCGATGGTCCCGACGGGGGGAAAGACCCAGTACTTC

CDR3 length: 14
J gene: TRBJ1-2
clone size: few
V gene: TRBV6-5
D gene: -
CDR3 protein: CASSYSSGGYGYTF
CDR3 DNA: TGTGCCAGCAGTTACTCGTCAGGAGGGTATGGCTACACCTTC

CDR3 length: 14
J gene: TRBJ1-1
clone size: -
V gene: TRBV9
D gene: -
CDR3 protein: CASSVVSENTEAFF
CDR3 DNA: TGTGCCAGCAGCGTAGTGAGCGAAAACACTGAAGCTTTCTTT

CDR3 length: 14
J gene: TRBJ1-4
clone size: -
V gene: TRBV5-1
D gene: -
CDR3 protein: CASRQGLSNEKLFF
CDR3 DNA: TGCGCCAGCAGACAGGGACTGAGTAATGAAAAACTGTTTTTT